A single sample is the source of the 32 T cell receptor beta chains below, sequenced in a study of blood T cell repertoires in COVID-19. Generated by immunoSEQ multiplex PCR, the TCRdb table keeps only in-frame clones and is missing some. The sample holds 90,000 to 95,000 clones, around 90% seen once. Material for sequencing was peripheral blood. The receptors shown here come from a woman between 65 and 79 years old with acute or convalescent COVID-19.

This chain joins TRBV24-1 and TRBJ2-5; 10 bases agree with TRBD1. CDR1 and CDR2 (germline): KGHDR, SFDVKD. The CDR3 spans 16 residues. With V trimmed by 5 bases and J by 4 bases, 9 bases remained unmatched. The CDR3 DNA follows: TGTGCCACCAGTGGGGGGGGACAGGGGAGAGGAGAGACCCAGTACTTC. Residues: CATSGGGQGRGETQYF.

The rearrangement links TRBV10-3 to TRBJ1-4; 11 bases match TRBD1. Losses at the gene ends were 4 bases for V and 8 bases for J; bases not matched to a gene: 6. This CDR3 is built from 15 residues. Germline CDR1 ENHRY, CDR2 SYGVKD. The CDR3: CAISAGTGGDEKLFF. DNA for the CDR3: TGTGCCATCAGTGCCGGGACAGGGGGGGACGAAAAACTGTTTTTT.

V usage is TRBV2 and J usage is TRBJ1-3, with D possibly matching TRBD1 (6 bases). The CDR3 is made up of 16 amino acids. CDR1 is SNHLY, CDR2 FYNNEI, per germline. V lost 4 bases, J lost 4 bases, and 17 bases lay in between. The CDR3: CASSANPRGTGNTIYF. CDR3 bases: TGTGCCAGCAGTGCCAATCCTAGGGGGACAGGAAACACCATATATTTT.

V usage is TRBV5-4 and J usage is TRBJ2-5, with a tentative D call TRBD2 (5 bases). V was clipped by 0 bases and J by 3 bases, with 15 bases between them. CDR1 and CDR2 from the germline V gene are SGHNT and YYREEE (reference sequence). The CDR3 consists of 16 residues. CDR3 in amino acids: CASSLATQRAKETQYF. The CDR3 DNA sequence: TGTGCCAGCAGCTTGGCAACACAGAGGGCTAAAGAGACCCAGTACTTC.

The rearrangement joins TRBV5-1 to TRBJ2-1; tentatively, D is TRBD2 (5 bases). The CDR3 runs to 16 residues. V lost 0 bases to trimming and J lost 0 bases, with 10 bases between them. Germline V gives CDR1 SGHRS, CDR2 YFSETQ. The chain's CDR3 is CASSLGAGNSYNEQFF. The CDR3 DNA reads as TGCGCCAGCAGCTTGGGGGCGGGCAACTCCTACAATGAGCAGTTCTTC.

This chain joins TRBV11-3 and TRBJ2-2, with no clear D. CDR1 and CDR2 (germline): SGHNT, YENEEA. With 1 base removed from V and 4 bases from J, the gap between germline ends came to 13 bases. The CDR3 is made up of 16 amino acids. The CDR3 sequence is CASSLVVPRGTGELFF. The CDR3 DNA is TGTGCCAGCAGCTTAGTTGTTCCGCGAGGCACCGGGGAGCTGTTTTTT.

The genes are TRBV18 and TRBJ2-5; 9 bases are a match to TRBD2. Germline V gene sequence: CDR1 KGHSH, CDR2 LQKENI. With 2 bases clipped from V and 2 bases from J, the junction kept 6 bases outside the gene matches. The CDR3 has 16 residues. The DNA of the CDR3 is TGTGCCAGCTCACCAGGTTCTAGCGGGGCGCAAGAGACCCAGTACTTC. Translating gives CASSPGSSGAQETQYF.

This clone was found a few times. The rearrangement joins TRBV5-8 to TRBJ1-5; TRBD1 matches 9 bases. This CDR3 spans 16 amino acids. CDR1 is SGHTS and CDR2 is YDEGEE in the germline V gene. Trimming removed 4 bases from V and 0 bases from J; junction bases left unmatched: 5. For the CDR3, the DNA is TGTGCCAGCAGCAGACAGGGGGTATTTAGCAATCAGCCCCAGCATTTT. This encodes CASSRQGVFSNQPQHF.

V is TRBV18 and J is TRBJ2-7, with D perhaps TRBD1 (6 bases). This CDR3 has 15 residues. Germline CDR1 is KGHSH and CDR2 is LQKENI. Trimming removed 3 bases from V and 0 bases from J, with 12 bases in between. The CDR3: CASSPGHSSSYEQYF. The CDR3 region has the DNA TGTGCCAGCTCACCGGGACACTCGAGCTCCTACGAGCAGTACTTC. The whole variable domain, filled in from reference TRBV18 and TRBJ2-7, reads NAGVMQNPRHLVRRRGQEARLRCSPMKGHSHVYWYRQLPEEGLKFMVYLQKENIIDESGMPKERFSAEFPKEGPSILRIQQVVRGDSAAYFCASSPGHSSSYEQYFGPGTRLTVT.

The rearrangement links TRBV28 to TRBJ1-5; 8 bases are a match to TRBD1. The CDR3 loop spans 14 amino acids. Trimming at V came to 5 bases and at J to 6 bases, leaving 6 bases not matched to a gene. Germline V lookup: CDR1 MDHEN, CDR2 SYDVKM. CDR3 amino acids: CASSPGGAGQPQHF. The CDR3 region has the DNA TGTGCCAGCAGTCCAGGGGGCGCGGGTCAGCCCCAGCATTTT.

This chain uses TRBV5-1 with TRBJ2-3, with D tentatively TRBD2 (5 bases). The V end was cut by 4 bases, the J end by 2 bases, with 14 bases between. This CDR3 is built from 15 residues. CDR1 is SGHRS and CDR2 is YFSETQ in the germline V gene. CDR3 sequence: CASSPGRADTDTQYF. The CDR3 coding sequence is TGCGCCAGCAGCCCCGGACGAGCGGACACAGATACGCAGTATTTT.

This rearrangement joins TRBV2 to TRBJ1-6; 7 positions match TRBD1. Germline V gene lookup returns CDR1 SNHLY and CDR2 FYNNEI. The CDR3 loop spans 13 amino acids. The trim removed 2 bases at V and 8 bases at J, leaving 0 bases unmatched. CDR3 sequence (DNA): TGTGCCAGCAGTGAAACAGGGGATTCACCCCTCCACTTT. The encoded protein is CASSETGDSPLHF.

This sequence joins TRBV7-3 and TRBJ2-3; D is unclear. Germline CDR1 and CDR2: SGHTA and FQGTGA. CDR3 length: 13 residues. The V gene lost 2 bases and the J gene lost 8 bases, with 11 bases spanning the gap. The CDR3 bases are TGTGCCAGCAGCTTAGGAGATTCGGGTACGCAGTATTTT. Residues: CASSLGDSGTQYF.

The CDR3 DNA follows: TGCGCCAGCAGCTTGGAACAGGAAGGATACTATGGCTACACCTTC. Its protein product is CASSLEQEGYYGYTF. The genes are TRBV5-1 and TRBJ1-2; D perhaps matches TRBD1 (5 bases). This CDR3 spans 15 amino acids. Germline V gene sequence: CDR1 SGHRS, CDR2 YFSETQ. Trimming took 0 bases from V and 3 from J, leaving 12 bases between them. Looking up the rest from reference TRBV5-1 and TRBJ1-2 gives the full variable domain: KAGVTQTPRYLIKTRGQQVTLSCSPISGHRSVSWYQQTPGQGLQFLFEYFSETQRNKGNFPGRFSGRQFSNSRSEMNVSTLELGDSALYLCASSLEQEGYYGYTFGSGTRLTVV.

The rearrangement uses TRBV12-3 or TRBV12-4 and TRBJ1-1; D may be TRBD1 (6 bases). Trimming removed 6 bases from V and 6 bases from J, with 14 bases in between. The CDR3 sequence is 13 residues long. CDR3 in DNA: TGTGCCAGCAGCCGCCGACAGGACGCTGAAGCTTTCTTT. It is translated as CASSRRQDAEAFF.

V is TRBV6-5 and J is TRBJ1-1, with 8 bases that match TRBD1. This CDR3 contains 14 residues. Per the germline V gene, CDR1 is MNHEY and CDR2 is SVGAGI. The J segment lost 1 base and the V segment lost 6 bases, leaving 4 bases of the junction unmatched. DNA of the CDR3: TGTGCCAGCAGCAGGGGGCGAGGGAACACTGAAGCTTTCTTT. Its translation: CASSRGRGNTEAFF.

This chain uses TRBV2 with TRBJ1-6, with D perhaps TRBD1 (5 bases). Germline V gene sequence: CDR1 SNHLY, CDR2 FYNNEI. V was pared by 8 bases and J by 7 bases, with 12 bases between. The CDR3 has 13 amino acids. The CDR3 sequence: CASGRDLNSPLHF. The CDR3 DNA reads TGTGCCAGCGGCAGGGATCTCAATTCACCCCTCCACTTT.

The chain carries TRBV6-6 and TRBJ1-5; possible D gene TRBD1, 5 bases. The CDR3 length is 14 residues. CDR1 is MNHNY, CDR2 SVGAGI, per germline (reference sequence). Trimming removed 1 base at V and 3 bases at J, with 7 bases between. The CDR3 loop reads CASSYYRNNQPQHF. The DNA for the CDR3 is TGTGCCAGCAGTTACTACAGGAACAATCAGCCCCAGCATTTT.

The rearrangement uses TRBV18 and TRBJ1-4, with D perhaps matching TRBD1 (5 bases). The CDR3 consists of 14 residues. The V end was cut by 3 bases, the J end by 4 bases, with 9 bases between. Looked up from germline, CDR1 is KGHSH and CDR2 is LQKENI. Written as DNA, the CDR3 is TGTGCCAGCTCACCGGACACAAATAATGAAAAACTGTTTTTT. Amino acids: CASSPDTNNEKLFF.

CDR3 in DNA: TGCGCCAGCAGCTTGGATGGACAGGGGTTTACCGGGGAGCTGTTTTTT. Amino acids: CASSLDGQGFTGELFF. V gene TRBV5-1 combines with J gene TRBJ2-2; TRBD1 matches at 9 bases. The ends lost 0 bases at V and 5 bases at J; junction bases unmatched: 5. CDR1 is SGHRS and CDR2 is YFSETQ in the germline V gene. The CDR3 has 16 residues.

The chain joins TRBV6-5 to TRBJ2-2; D is ambiguous. The CDR3 extends over 12 amino acids. Trimming took off 2 bases at V and 8 bases at J, with 6 bases between the two ends. The V gene's germline CDR1 is MNHEY and CDR2 SVGAGI. The CDR3 nucleotides are TGTGCCAGCAGTTACCCTACGGGGGAGCTGTTTTTT. It codes for CASSYPTGELFF.

J is TRBJ1-5 and V is TRBV19; 7 bases line up with TRBD1. The CDR3 is 15 amino acids. Germline trimming cut 3 bases from V and 6 bases from J; bases unmatched to any gene: 8. Germline loops: CDR1 LNHDA, CDR2 SQIVND (reference sequence). The CDR3 loop reads CASSIFQGVGQPQHF. CDR3 DNA sequence: TGTGCCAGTAGTATTTTCCAGGGGGTTGGTCAGCCCCAGCATTTT. Combining the CDR3 with reference TRBV19 and TRBJ1-5 gives the whole variable domain DGGITQSPKYLFRKEGQNVTLSCEQNLNHDAMYWYRQDPGQGLRLIYYSQIVNDFQKGDIAEGYSVSREKKESFPLTVTSAQKNPTAFYLCASSIFQGVGQPQHFGDGTRLSIL.

The J gene is TRBJ1-4, the V gene TRBV15; 12 nucleotides agree with TRBD1. Germline CDR1 LNHNV, CDR2 YYDKDF (reference sequence). This CDR3 is 17 amino acids long. V gave up 4 bases and J gave up 2 bases; unmatched junction bases: 5. As DNA, the CDR3 is TGTGCCACCAGCAAGGGACAGGGGGCTTCCACTAATGAAAAACTGTTTTTT. It encodes CATSKGQGASTNEKLFF.

This chain connects TRBV5-1 to TRBJ1-3; D call uncertain. Germline V gene sequence: CDR1 SGHRS, CDR2 YFSETQ. Deletions cut 4 bases from V and 0 bases from J, with 8 bases between. This CDR3 has 14 residues. The CDR3 region is CASSKASSGNTIYF. CDR3 sequence (DNA): TGCGCCAGCAGCAAAGCATCCTCTGGAAACACCATATATTTT.

This clone was recorded only once. This chain joins TRBV29-1 and TRBJ1-4, with D maybe TRBD1 (6 bases). Between the trimmed V and J ends, which lost 6 bases and 8 bases, there was a span of 13 bases. The CDR3 consists of 12 residues. Germline values: CDR1 SQVTM, CDR2 ANQGSEA. The CDR3 DNA is TGCAGCGTAATGACAGGCTCGGAAAAACTGTTTTTT. This codes for CSVMTGSEKLFF.

On this clone itself: Other DNA sequences in the sample encode the same CDR3. This chain connects TRBV7-2 to TRBJ2-3, with 8 bases fitting TRBD2. Trimming removed 4 bases from V and 2 bases from J; junction bases left unmatched: 5. In germline, CDR1 is SGHTA, CDR2 FQGNSA. The CDR3 is made up of 15 amino acids. Written as DNA, the CDR3 is TGTGCCAGCAGCTCCGATAGCGGGACCACAGATACGCAGTATTTT. Translating gives CASSSDSGTTDTQYF.

The chain uses TRBV30 and TRBJ1-2; 7 positions agree with TRBD1. J was trimmed by 2 bases and V by 3 bases; bases with no gene match: 6. The CDR3 runs to 14 residues. Germline-derived CDR1 and CDR2 are GTSNPN and SVGIG (reference sequence). The CDR3 loop is CAWRSGTVNYGYTF. In nucleotides, the CDR3 is TGTGCCTGGAGATCCGGGACAGTAAACTATGGCTACACCTTC.

This clone was counted a few times. The chain links TRBV4-1 to TRBJ2-5; no firm D call. In germline, CDR1 is MGHRA, CDR2 YSYEKL. V lost 2 bases and J lost 3, with 7 bases in between. This CDR3 comprises 13 residues. The CDR3 spells CASSQFRKETQYF. CDR3 nucleotides: TGCGCCAGCAGCCAATTCCGTAAAGAGACCCAGTACTTC.

The gene calls are TRBV19 and TRBJ1-6; D is perhaps TRBD1 (5 bases). Trimming shortened V by 4 bases and J by 9 bases, and 16 bases separated the two germline ends. The V gene's germline CDR1 is LNHDA and CDR2 SQIVND (reference sequence). CDR3 length: 15 amino acids. The CDR3 region is CASSTDPGSGSPLHF. The CDR3 DNA is TGTGCCAGTAGTACCGACCCAGGGTCTGGTTCACCCCTCCACTTT.

The chain recombines TRBV5-4 with TRBJ2-5; 13 bases are a match to TRBD2. This CDR3 spans 16 amino acids. Germline V gene lookup returns CDR1 SGHNT and CDR2 YYREEE (reference sequence). With 4 bases clipped from V and 5 bases from J, the junction kept 8 bases outside the gene matches. In DNA, the CDR3 is TGTGCCAGCAGCCCGGGACTAGCGGGAATTACGGAGACCCAGTACTTC. This gives the protein CASSPGLAGITETQYF. The variable domain in full, with the rest retrieved from reference TRBV5-4 and TRBJ2-5, is ETGVTQSPTHLIKTRGQQVTLRCSSQSGHNTVSWYQQALGQGPQFIFQYYREEENGRGNFPPRFSGLQFPNYSSELNVNALELDDSALYLCASSPGLAGITETQYFGPGTRLLVL.

The V call is TRBV29-1, the J call TRBJ2-2, with 11 bases fitting TRBD1. V shed 4 bases, J shed 4 bases, and the junction held 5 bases outside the gene matches. Germline-derived CDR1 and CDR2 are SQVTM and ANQGSEA. CDR3 size: 15 residues. CDR3 protein: CSVVVDRGLTGELFF. CDR3 in DNA: TGCAGCGTTGTGGTGGACAGGGGGCTCACCGGGGAGCTGTTTTTT.

This chain links TRBV9 with TRBJ2-2; 7 bases line up with TRBD1. Per germline, CDR1 SGDLS and CDR2 YYNGEE. CDR3 length: 17 amino acids. V was pared by 0 bases and J by 4 bases, with 9 bases of the junction left unmatched. The DNA for the CDR3 is TGTGCCAGCAGCGTAGATGTTTCGGGACAGCGCACCGGGGAGCTGTTTTTT. Translating it yields CASSVDVSGQRTGELFF. Drawing the rest from reference TRBV9 and TRBJ2-2, the complete variable domain is DSGVTQTPKHLITATGQRVTLRCSPRSGDLSVYWYQQSLDQGLQFLIQYYNGEERAKGNILERFSAQQFPDLHSELNLSSLELGDSALYFCASSVDVSGQRTGELFFGEGSRLTVL.